This T cell receptor (beta chain) was captured by sequencing in a study of blood T cell repertoires in COVID-19. Study background: Samples came from the United States, Italy and Spain, spanning acute and convalescent COVID-19. PBMCs, B-cell-depleted T cells, or T cells provided the cDNA or gDNA that made up the material.

This clone was seen a handful of times. Participants had their cohort set by participant-reported clinical history. Recovered Cohort 3 donors showed two negative PCRs, clearance, or symptom resolution. TCRdb keeps only in-frame clones here, not all; method: immunoSEQ multiplex PCR. The sample shows about 220,000 clones, approximately 82% of them seen only once. CDR3 size: 11 residues. V lost 0 bases and J lost 14, with 8 bases in between. Germline V gene data show CDR1 as GTSNPN and CDR2 as SVGIG (reference sequence). The gene calls are TRBV30 and TRBJ1-6; D is unclear. Material for sequencing was PBMCs or T cells enriched from blood (not recorded which). The TCR sequence derives from a man in his forties who had recovered from COVID-19. The CDR3 is CAWSVGGTLHF. CDR3 bases: TGTGCCTGGAGTGTAGGAGGGACCCTCCACTTT.